This TCR beta chain was recorded in a study of T cell responses to AZD1222 COVID-19 vaccine. Study conclusions and caveats: The study found vaccine-associated CD4 TCRs spanning spike, dominant at 160-218 and 743-854. Most donors were white British and more were female, and clonal diversity was possibly underestimated. Spike-specific TCR breadth and depth grew following two AZD1222 doses. The study identified only six AZD1222 recipients as seropositive at baseline.

Comments on this clone: Antigen specificity is unknown.

With V trimmed by 0 bases and J by 11 bases, 12 bases remained unmatched. Germline-derived CDR1 and CDR2 are MGHRA and YSYEKL. The CDR3 totals 17 residues. Libraries were prepared by immunoSEQ multiplex PCR; TCRdb keeps only in-frame clonotypes and omits some of them. This sample yields approximately 300,000 clones, of which 94% are seen a single time; 0.5% to 0.7% belongs to the top ten. Sequenced here: peripheral blood, sampled 28 days after the second AZD1222 dose. The TCR sequence derives from an adult who received the AZD1222 COVID-19 vaccine. This chain joins TRBV4-1 and TRBJ2-1; 11 bases map to TRBD2. For the CDR3, the DNA is TGCGCCAGCAGCCAAGAAATAGGACTAGCGGGTCTCGCCAAGCAGTTCTTC. It is translated as CASSQEIGLAGLAKQFF.